This passage covers 25 T cell receptor beta chains from one sample sequenced in a study of cytomegalovirus exposure and HLA in healthy donors. The PCR made use of 60 Vbeta and 13 Jbeta primers. TCRdb's copy holds only in-frame clones and misses some; the assay was immunoSEQ multiplex PCR. The sample lists some 160,000 clones; roughly 80% were seen once. Sequences were obtained from PBMCs. The receptors derive from a male donor in good health and CMV-seronegative.

V and J are TRBV28 and TRBJ1-1; 9 nucleotides match TRBD1. CDR1 MDHEN and CDR2 SYDVKM come from the germline V gene. V lost 9 bases, J lost 4 bases, and 12 bases stayed unmatched. The CDR3 extends over 15 amino acids. In nucleotides, the CDR3 is TGTGCCAGTTATGGGACAGGGCGGAGAATCACTGAAGCTTTCTTT. Protein product: CASYGTGRRITEAFF.

V gene TRBV6-5 combines with J gene TRBJ2-7; the match to TRBD1 covers 7 bases. CDR3 length: 13 amino acids. The V segment lost 6 bases and the J segment 2 bases; nucleotides outside the gene matches: 4. Germline CDR1 reads MNHEY; CDR2 reads SVGAGI. The CDR3 region is CASSRDRTYEQYF. Here the CDR3 DNA reads TGTGCCAGCAGCCGGGACAGAACCTACGAGCAGTACTTC.

The chain couples TRBV4-2 to TRBJ2-1; 9 bases align to TRBD2. CDR1 LGHNA and CDR2 YNFKEQ come from the germline V gene. V shed 1 base, J shed 7 bases, and the junction held 8 bases outside the gene matches. This CDR3 region has 16 residues. Here the CDR3 DNA reads TGTGCCAGCAGCCAAGTCTCTAGCGGGACGTGGAATGAGCAGTTCTTC. Translating it yields CASSQVSSGTWNEQFF.

This rearrangement joins TRBV6-6 to TRBJ1-1; D gene uncertain. Germline values: CDR1 MNHNY, CDR2 SVGAGI (reference sequence). Trimming left V 2 bases short and J 8 bases short, with 9 bases between. The CDR3 sequence is 12 residues long. CDR3 in DNA: TGTGCCAGCAGTTACGAGACAACGGAAGCTTTCTTT. This encodes CASSYETTEAFF.

This clone has a handful of counts. This rearrangement joins TRBV28 to TRBJ1-1, with D maybe TRBD1 (6 bases). The length of the CDR3 is 14 residues. V was clipped by 2 bases and J by 6 bases, with 13 bases between them. CDR1 and CDR2 from the germline V gene are MDHEN and SYDVKM. The CDR3 bases are TGTGCCAGCAGTTTAATCATACAGGGCGCTGAAGCTTTCTTT. Amino acids: CASSLIIQGAEAFF.

The chain employs TRBV19 and TRBJ1-2; no definite D call. Germline loops: CDR1 LNHDA, CDR2 SQIVND (reference sequence). The length of the CDR3 is 14 residues. V lost 4 bases and J lost 0, with 9 bases in between. CDR3 sequence (DNA): TGTGCCAGTAGTAAGCCGAATTCTAACTATGGCTACACCTTC. It translates to CASSKPNSNYGYTF.

A note on this clone: Additional DNA sequences in this sample encode the identical CDR3. The chain links TRBV9 to TRBJ2-2; 8 bases line up with TRBD1. Germline V gives CDR1 SGDLS, CDR2 YYNGEE. The CDR3 consists of 16 residues. Trimming cost V 4 bases and J 1 base; bases outside gene matches: 6. The CDR3, as DNA: TGTGCCAGCAGCTCACAACAGGGGGTGAACACCGGGGAGCTGTTTTTT. It is translated as CASSSQQGVNTGELFF. The full variable domain, completed using reference TRBV9 and TRBJ2-2, is DSGVTQTPKHLITATGQRVTLRCSPRSGDLSVYWYQQSLDQGLQFLIQYYNGEERAKGNILERFSAQQFPDLHSELNLSSLELGDSALYFCASSSQQGVNTGELFFGEGSRLTVL.

The V call is TRBV27, the J call TRBJ1-5; no reliable D call. V was cut by 6 bases and J by 9 bases, with 21 bases left in between. CDR3 size: 15 residues. Germline CDR1 and CDR2: MNHEY and SMNVEV (reference sequence). CDR3 nucleotide sequence: TGTGCCAGCAGGGAGCACCAAGGTTCCCTCAGGCCCCAGCATTTT. It encodes CASREHQGSLRPQHF.

Comments on this clone: Other DNA sequences in this sample translate to the same CDR3. This chain uses TRBV6-5 with TRBJ2-7, with TRBD1 matching over 9 bases. This CDR3 comprises 14 residues. V shed 6 bases, J shed 2 bases, and the junction held 5 bases outside the gene matches. Germline CDR1 and CDR2: MNHEY and SVGAGI. The DNA of the CDR3 is TGTGCCAGCAGCTCGGGACAGGGTGCCTACGAGCAGTACTTC. It translates to CASSSGQGAYEQYF.

The V and J genes are TRBV2 and TRBJ2-7, with no clear D. Germline CDR1 is SNHLY and CDR2 is FYNNEI. V lost 3 bases to trimming and J lost 3 bases, with 12 bases between them. The CDR3 contains 14 residues. The CDR3 DNA reads as TGTGCCAGCAGTGATGTTCAGGCTTACTACGAGCAGTACTTC. Translation gives CASSDVQAYYEQYF.

This clone was seen a few times. The chain uses TRBV7-9 and TRBJ1-3; D remains unclear. The V and J ends lost 3 bases and 2 bases respectively, with 5 bases between them. This CDR3 is 13 amino acids long. Germline V gene sequence: CDR1 SEHNR, CDR2 FQNEAQ (reference sequence). Written as DNA, the CDR3 is TGTGCCAGCAGCTTGGGAGCTGGAAACACCATATATTTT. Amino acid sequence: CASSLGAGNTIYF.

The CDR3 DNA follows: TGCAGCGCTCGGGTGACCGGGGAGCTGTTTTTT. Translating it yields CSARVTGELFF. The chain couples TRBV29-1 to TRBJ2-2; D ambiguous. Germline V gene data show CDR1 as SQVTM and CDR2 as ANQGSEA. CDR3 size: 11 residues. V was shortened by 7 bases and J by 5 bases, with 8 bases between the two germline ends.

This sequence joins TRBV6-5 and TRBJ2-1; 8 bases align to TRBD2. This CDR3 has 14 residues. Germline CDR1 and CDR2: MNHEY and SVGAGI. V was pared by 7 bases and J by 8 bases, with 10 bases of the junction left unmatched. In nucleotides, the CDR3 is TGTGCCAGCACCCTCGGGGCGGGAGGCTATGAGCAGTTCTTC. It is translated as CASTLGAGGYEQFF.

This clone showed up just once. This sequence joins TRBV7-2 and TRBJ1-3; D remains ambiguous. Per the germline V gene, CDR1 is SGHTA and CDR2 is FQGNSA. Trimming stripped 4 bases from V and 0 bases from J, with 10 bases between. The CDR3 covers 15 residues. The CDR3 spells CASSYNTVSGNTIYF. The CDR3 DNA follows: TGTGCCAGCAGCTATAACACAGTCTCTGGAAACACCATATATTTT.

The chain carries TRBV7-3 and TRBJ2-3; a possible D gene is TRBD2 (6 bases). The CDR3 is 14 amino acids. V was shortened by 5 bases and J by 0 bases, with 9 bases between the two germline ends. CDR1 and CDR2 from the germline V gene are SGHTA and FQGTGA. The CDR3 nucleotides read TGTGCCAGCAGCCCTGGACTAAGCACAGATACGCAGTATTTT. Encoded protein: CASSPGLSTDTQYF.

This chain joins TRBV4-1 and TRBJ2-1, with unresolved D. V dropped 0 bases and J dropped 0 bases, with 9 bases sitting between them. The germline V gene has CDR1 MGHRA and CDR2 YSYEKL. The CDR3 covers 16 residues. CDR3 protein: CASSQEGSSSYNEQFF. CDR3 bases: TGCGCCAGCAGCCAAGAGGGTAGCAGCTCCTACAATGAGCAGTTCTTC.

This clone was counted between two and nine times. The rearrangement uses TRBV2 and TRBJ1-4; D unclear. Trimming shortened V by 6 bases and J by 8 bases, and 19 bases separated the two germline ends. CDR1 SNHLY and CDR2 FYNNEI come from the germline V gene. The CDR3 totals 15 residues. The CDR3 DNA sequence: TGTGCCAGCAGCCCACACCCCGGAGGGCAGGAAAAACTGTTTTTT. It translates to CASSPHPGGQEKLFF. Looking up the rest from reference TRBV2 and TRBJ1-4 gives the full variable domain: EPEVTQTPSHQVTQMGQEVILRCVPISNHLYFYWYRQILGQKVEFLVSFYNNEISEKSEIFDDQFSVERPDGSNFTLKIRSTKLEDSAMYFCASSPHPGGQEKLFFGSGTQLSVL.

The rearrangement joins TRBV7-2 to TRBJ2-1; 7 bases map to TRBD2. The CDR3 is 14 amino acids. The J segment lost 7 bases and the V segment lost 1 base, leaving 4 bases of the junction unmatched. Germline V CDR1 and CDR2: SGHTA, FQGNSA. The CDR3 DNA sequence: TGTGCCAGCAGCTTAGGACTAGCTAGGAATGAGCAGTTCTTC. Translating it yields CASSLGLARNEQFF. The variable domain in full, with the rest retrieved from reference TRBV7-2 and TRBJ2-1, is GAGVSQSPSNKVTEKGKDVELRCDPISGHTALYWYRQSLGQGLEFLIYFQGNSAPDKSGLPSDRFSAERTGGSVSTLTIQRTQQEDSAVYLCASSLGLARNEQFFGPGTRLTVL.

The rearrangement links TRBV4-1 to TRBJ2-1; TRBD1 might be the D (5 bases). V gave up 4 bases and J gave up 3 bases, with 13 bases separating them. Germline V gene lookup returns CDR1 MGHRA and CDR2 YSYEKL. The CDR3 has 15 amino acids. The CDR3 here is CASSLQGVGYNEQFF. CDR3 sequence (DNA): TGCGCCAGCAGCCTTCAGGGTGTAGGCTACAATGAGCAGTTCTTC.

This chain links TRBV7-2 with TRBJ2-5; 7 bases agree with TRBD1. The germline CDR1 and CDR2 sequences are SGHTA and FQGNSA. The CDR3 has 13 residues. J lost 2 bases, V lost 4 bases, and 1 base had no gene match. CDR3 DNA sequence: TGTGCCAGCAGCTCGGACAGGCAAGAGACCCAGTACTTC. Its protein is CASSSDRQETQYF.

The rearrangement links TRBV6-5 to TRBJ2-3; D not resolved. Trimming left V 2 bases short and J 0 bases short, with 3 bases between. This CDR3 is built from 13 residues. Per germline, CDR1 MNHEY and CDR2 SVGAGI. Here the CDR3 reads CASSYRSTDTQYF. As DNA, the CDR3 is TGTGCCAGCAGTTACCGGAGCACAGATACGCAGTATTTT.

The V gene is TRBV10-3, the J gene TRBJ2-5, with 10 nucleotides matching TRBD2. J was trimmed by 2 bases and V by 3 bases; bases with no gene match: 3. This CDR3 spans 15 amino acids. Per the germline V gene, CDR1 is ENHRY and CDR2 is SYGVKD. CDR3 DNA sequence: TGTGCCATCAGTGATGGAGCGGGGGGGCAAGAGACCCAGTACTTC. It codes for CAISDGAGGQETQYF.

This clone appeared a single time. The chain employs TRBV2 and TRBJ2-3; 7 nucleotides align to TRBD2. The CDR3 totals 13 residues. The V gene's germline CDR1 is SNHLY and CDR2 FYNNEI. J was trimmed by 2 bases and V by 11 bases; bases with no gene match: 7. For the CDR3, the DNA is TGTGCCGGAAACAGCGGGAACACAGATACGCAGTATTTT. This gives the protein CAGNSGNTDTQYF.

The J gene is TRBJ2-7, the V gene TRBV7-2; D is uncertain. The V and J ends lost 1 base and 2 bases respectively, with 12 bases between them. The CDR3 spans 15 residues. Germline V lookup: CDR1 SGHTA, CDR2 FQGNSA. The chain's CDR3 is CASSLEFGSPYEQYF. Written as DNA, the CDR3 is TGTGCCAGCAGCTTAGAATTCGGGTCTCCCTACGAGCAGTACTTC. The entire variable domain, with the rest obtained from reference TRBV7-2 and TRBJ2-7, is as follows: GAGVSQSPSNKVTEKGKDVELRCDPISGHTALYWYRQSLGQGLEFLIYFQGNSAPDKSGLPSDRFSAERTGGSVSTLTIQRTQQEDSAVYLCASSLEFGSPYEQYFGPGTRLTVT.

The CDR3 DNA sequence: TGCGCCAGCAGCTTGGACACGTGGCAAGAGACCCAGTACTTC. It encodes CASSLDTWQETQYF. This chain uses TRBV5-1 with TRBJ2-5; D not resolved. From germline, CDR1 is SGHRS and CDR2 YFSETQ. V lost 0 bases and J lost 2, with 8 bases in between. This CDR3 has 14 amino acids.